This T cell receptor (beta chain) was retrieved from a study of spatial heterogeneity in lung cancer. As for the study in general: More than nine raw reads, on average, carried each unique TCR and UMI combination.

This clonotype was counted between two and nine times. Time point given: sample taken at primary tumor resection. The donor population consisted of some 72 patients with untreated, early-stage non-small cell lung cancer. Unique molecular identifiers tagged every individual TCR cDNA molecule. MiXCR was run by TCRdb on the 5' RACE reads, yielding one entry per CDR3 protein. The data show about 11,000 distinct CDR3 sequences, about 5.7% seen once. Per the germline V gene, CDR1 is SGHTA and CDR2 is FQGNSA. The CDR3 runs 15 residues. J gave up 3 bases and V 2 bases, and 5 bases lay outside the gene matches.

V and J are TRBV7-2 and TRBJ1-1; 8 bases match TRBD1. The sequences come from PBMCs, collected at surgery. The TCR comes from a male donor with early-stage non-small cell lung cancer. DNA of the CDR3: TGTGCCAGCAGCTTAACCAGGGGGCGGGACACTGAAGCTTTCTTT. This sequence encodes CASSLTRGRDTEAFF.